This passage covers 8 T cell receptor beta chains from one sample sequenced in a study of CDR3 diversity in severe acne. MiXCR was run by TCRdb on the PCR reads, yielding one entry per CDR3 protein. The repertoire holds approximately 79,000 distinct CDR3 sequences, with roughly half as singletons. Sequenced material: blood. Receptors were obtained from a male donor in good health, serving as a control.

V is TRBV5-4 and J is TRBJ2-1; 9 nucleotides agree with TRBD1. The CDR3 covers 16 residues. Trimming at V came to 5 bases and at J to 6 bases, leaving 12 bases not matched to a gene. Germline CDR1 SGHNT, CDR2 YYREEE (reference sequence). CDR3 nucleotides: TGTGCCAGCAGAAGGAAGGGACAGGGTAGCTTCAATGAGCAGTTCTTC. This translates into CASRRKGQGSFNEQFF. The whole variable domain, filled in from reference TRBV5-4 and TRBJ2-1, reads ETGVTQSPTHLIKTRGQQVTLRCSSQSGHNTVSWYQQALGQGPQFIFQYYREEENGRGNFPPRFSGLQFPNYSSELNVNALELDDSALYLCASRRKGQGSFNEQFFGPGTRLTVL.

At least ten counts were recorded for this clonotype. The chain carries TRBV20-1 and TRBJ2-2, with unresolved D. In germline, CDR1 is DFQATT, CDR2 SNEGSKA (reference sequence). The CDR3 is made up of 16 amino acids. The V and J ends lost 3 bases and 5 bases respectively, with 19 bases between them. The CDR3 loop reads CSASASPLLITGELFF. The CDR3 nucleotides are TGCAGTGCTAGTGCGTCTCCACTATTGATTACCGGGGAGCTGTTTTTT.

This clonotype was found many times. This chain connects TRBV5-6 to TRBJ2-3, with TRBD1 matching 7 bases. The CDR3 sequence is 14 residues long. Germline assignment: CDR1 SGHDT and CDR2 YYEEEE. With V trimmed by 0 bases and J by 6 bases, 4 bases remained unmatched. CDR3 sequence: CASSLEGAADTQYF. For the CDR3, the DNA is TGTGCCAGCAGCTTGGAGGGGGCGGCGGATACGCAGTATTTT.

V is TRBV27 and J is TRBJ1-1, with D unclear. CDR1 MNHEY and CDR2 SMNVEV come from the germline V gene (reference sequence). The CDR3 has 13 residues. Deletions cut 2 bases from V and 5 bases from J, with 9 bases between. DNA of the CDR3: TGTGCCAGCAGTTTAGGCCCTTTAACTGAAGCTTTCTTT. Its translation is CASSLGPLTEAFF.

The V and J genes are TRBV7-8 and TRBJ2-7; maybe TRBD1 (6 bases). Germline V lookup: CDR1 SGHVS, CDR2 FQNEAQ. V was trimmed by 3 bases and J by 1 base, leaving 19 bases between them. This CDR3 is built from 17 residues. The CDR3 DNA sequence: TGTGCCAGCAGCTTGGGTCGGGCACGAGGGGGATCCTACGAGCAGTACTTC. This encodes CASSLGRARGGSYEQYF.

Concerning this clonotype: Lacking the conserved final phenylalanine or tryptophan, this CDR3 likely reflects a read error. The DNA is omitted, as the CDR3 cannot be located on it reliably, and the CDR3 follows TCRdb's listing. This chain links TRBV2 with TRBJ2-7; whether TRBD1, the table's D call, matches the DNA was not checked. Per the germline V gene, CDR1 is SNHLY and CDR2 is FYNNEI. Both ends counted, the CDR3 spans 15 residues. CDR3 residues: CASSSPDRGTEDLYL.

The sample holds many counts of this clonotype. The chain recombines TRBV24-1 with TRBJ1-2; D is unresolved. V was cut by 4 bases and J by 8 bases, with 16 bases left in between. Germline V gene data show CDR1 as KGHDR and CDR2 as SFDVKD. The CDR3 runs to 14 residues. In nucleotides, the CDR3 is TGTGCCACCAGTGACTCGGGCCTTCCTGCGGGCTACACCTTC. Amino acids: CATSDSGLPAGYTF.

The gene calls are TRBV2 and TRBJ2-1; D is unclear. The germline V gene has CDR1 SNHLY and CDR2 FYNNEI. V lost 5 bases and J lost 4, with 15 bases in between. CDR3 size: 15 residues. The CDR3 loop is CASSPQEGRYNEQFF. For the CDR3, the DNA is TGTGCCAGCAGTCCCCAGGAAGGACGGTACAATGAGCAGTTCTTC.